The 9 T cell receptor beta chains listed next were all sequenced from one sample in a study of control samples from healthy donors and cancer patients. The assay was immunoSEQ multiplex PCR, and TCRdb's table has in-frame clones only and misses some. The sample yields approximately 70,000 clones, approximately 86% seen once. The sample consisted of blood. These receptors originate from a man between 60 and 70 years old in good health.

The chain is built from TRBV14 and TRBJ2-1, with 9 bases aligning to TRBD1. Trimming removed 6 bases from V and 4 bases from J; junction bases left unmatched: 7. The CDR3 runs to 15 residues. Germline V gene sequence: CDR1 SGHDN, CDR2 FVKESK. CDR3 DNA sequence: TGTGCCAGCAGGGATTCCGGACAGGGGTACAATGAGCAGTTCTTC. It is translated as CASRDSGQGYNEQFF.

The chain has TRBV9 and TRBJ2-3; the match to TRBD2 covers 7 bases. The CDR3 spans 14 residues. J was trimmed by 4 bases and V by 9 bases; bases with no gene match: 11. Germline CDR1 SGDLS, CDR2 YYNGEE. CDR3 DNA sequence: TGTGCCACAGGGAGCGGGATTCGCCCAGATACGCAGTATTTT. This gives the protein CATGSGIRPDTQYF.

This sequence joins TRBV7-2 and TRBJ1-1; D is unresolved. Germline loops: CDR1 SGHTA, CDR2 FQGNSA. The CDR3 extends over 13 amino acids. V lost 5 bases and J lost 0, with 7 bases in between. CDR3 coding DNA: TGTGCCAGCAGCGTACAGCTGAACACTGAAGCTTTCTTT. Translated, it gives CASSVQLNTEAFF.

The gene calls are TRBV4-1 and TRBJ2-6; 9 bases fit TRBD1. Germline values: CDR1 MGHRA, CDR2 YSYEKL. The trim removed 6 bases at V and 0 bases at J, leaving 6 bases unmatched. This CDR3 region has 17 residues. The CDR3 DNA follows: TGCGCCAGCAGTGCGACAGGGGGGATCTCTGGGGCCAACGTCCTGACTTTC. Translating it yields CASSATGGISGANVLTF.

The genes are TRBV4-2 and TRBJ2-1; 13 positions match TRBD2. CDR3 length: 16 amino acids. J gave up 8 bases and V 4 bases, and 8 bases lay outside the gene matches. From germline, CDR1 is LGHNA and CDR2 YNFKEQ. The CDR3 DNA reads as TGTGCCAGCAGCCCTAGAGGGACTAGCGGGATCGATGAGCAGTTCTTC. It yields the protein CASSPRGTSGIDEQFF.

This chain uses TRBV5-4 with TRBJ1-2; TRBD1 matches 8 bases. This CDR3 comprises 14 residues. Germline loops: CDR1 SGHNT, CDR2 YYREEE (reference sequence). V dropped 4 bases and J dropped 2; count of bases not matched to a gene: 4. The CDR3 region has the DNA TGTGCCAGCAGCCAACGGACAGGGAACTATGGCTACACCTTC. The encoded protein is CASSQRTGNYGYTF.

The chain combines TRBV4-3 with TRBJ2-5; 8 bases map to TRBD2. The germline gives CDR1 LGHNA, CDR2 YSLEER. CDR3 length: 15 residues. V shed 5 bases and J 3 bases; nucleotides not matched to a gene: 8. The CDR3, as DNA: TGCGCCAGCAGCTTTACTAGCGGTGACAAAGAGACCCAGTACTTC. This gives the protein CASSFTSGDKETQYF.

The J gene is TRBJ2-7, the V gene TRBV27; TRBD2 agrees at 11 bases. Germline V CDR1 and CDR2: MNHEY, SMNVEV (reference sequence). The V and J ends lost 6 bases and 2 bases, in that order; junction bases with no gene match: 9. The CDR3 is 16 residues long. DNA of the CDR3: TGTGCCAGCAGGCTGGTGGGGACTAGCGGTCCCTACGAGCAGTACTTC. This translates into CASRLVGTSGPYEQYF.

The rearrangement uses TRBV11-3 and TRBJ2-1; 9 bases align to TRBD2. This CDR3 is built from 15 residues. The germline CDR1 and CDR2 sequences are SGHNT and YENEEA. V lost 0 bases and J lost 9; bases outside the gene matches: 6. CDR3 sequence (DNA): TGTGCCAGCAGCTTAGATGGTGGAGCGGGGGGTGAGCAGTTCTTC. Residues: CASSLDGGAGGEQFF.